This T cell receptor (beta chain) was recovered during a study of blood T cell repertoires in COVID-19. Whole-study context: Samples of COVID-19 (acute and convalescent) were obtained from the United States, Italy and Spain. The cDNA or gDNA used as material had been derived from T cells, B-cell-depleted T cells, or PBMCs.

In the study's own analysis: Estimation of nucleated cell counts relied on the amplification of reference gene primers. TCRdb's table, derived via immunoSEQ multiplex PCR, lists solely in-frame clones and lacks some. V and J calls and clone size are those listed in that table; D and trimming were worked out from the DNA. The sample has about 270,000 clones; around 86% are singletons. This CDR3 spans 14 amino acids. V was trimmed by 3 bases and J by 3 bases, leaving 13 bases between them. Germline V gives CDR1 SGHNT, CDR2 YYREEE (reference sequence). The chain employs TRBV5-4 and TRBJ2-7; the D is unclear. Sequenced material: peripheral blood. The TCR was taken from a man aged 45-60 years with acute or convalescent COVID-19. This CDR3 reads CASSSPGDFYEQYF. The CDR3 coding sequence is TGTGCCAGCAGCTCTCCTGGAGACTTCTACGAGCAGTACTTC.